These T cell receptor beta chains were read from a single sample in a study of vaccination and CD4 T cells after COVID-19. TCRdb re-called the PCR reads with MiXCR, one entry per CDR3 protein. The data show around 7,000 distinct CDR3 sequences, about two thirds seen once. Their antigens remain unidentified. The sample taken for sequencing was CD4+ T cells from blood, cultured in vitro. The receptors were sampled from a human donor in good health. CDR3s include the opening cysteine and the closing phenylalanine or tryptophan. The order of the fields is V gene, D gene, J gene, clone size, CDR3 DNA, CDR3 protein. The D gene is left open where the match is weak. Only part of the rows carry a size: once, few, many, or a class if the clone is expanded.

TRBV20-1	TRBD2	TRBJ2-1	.	TGCAGTGCTAGGACGTCCGCCCTAGCGGGTCCCAATGAGCAGTTCTTC	CSARTSALAGPNEQFF
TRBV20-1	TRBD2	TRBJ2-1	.	TGCAGTGCTGTGACTAGCGGGGGGGCCAGGGAGCAGTTCTTC	CSAVTSGGAREQFF
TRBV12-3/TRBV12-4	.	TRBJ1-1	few	TGTGCCAGCAGTAGACTCACTGAAGCTTTCTTT	CASSRLTEAFF
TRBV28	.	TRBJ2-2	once	TGTGCCAGCAGTCTGGCCGCGGGGACCGGGGAGCTGTTTTTT	CASSLAAGTGELFF
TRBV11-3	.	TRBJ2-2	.	TGTGCCAGCAGTCCACAGGGTCGGGACACCGGGGAGCTGTTTTTT	CASSPQGRDTGELFF
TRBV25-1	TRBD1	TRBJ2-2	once	TGTGCCAGCAGTGAAACAGGGGGCACCGGGGAGCTGTTTTTT	CASSETGGTGELFF
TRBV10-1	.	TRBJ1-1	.	TGCGCCAGCAAGAAAACAACAGGGTACACTGAAGCTTTCTTT	CASKKTTGYTEAFF
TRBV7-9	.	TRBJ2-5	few	TGTGCCAGCAGCTTAATGGAGACCCAGTACTTC	CASSLMETQYF
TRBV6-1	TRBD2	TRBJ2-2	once	TGTGCCAGCGGGGAAGGACTAGCGGGGCTATTGAACACCGGGGAGCTGTTTTTT	CASGEGLAGLLNTGELFF
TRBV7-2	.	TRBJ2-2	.	TGTGCCAGCAGCTTAGCGGGAGGGGGCCCCGGGGAGCTGTTTTTT	CASSLAGGGPGELFF
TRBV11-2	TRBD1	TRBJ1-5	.	TGTGCCAGCAGCCCTACAGGGGCGTATCAGCCCCAGCATTTT	CASSPTGAYQPQHF
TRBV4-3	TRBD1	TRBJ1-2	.	TGCGCCAGCAGCCAAAATTACCGAAAGGGACAGGGATCGGGGTCTGGCTACACCTTC	CASSQNYRKGQGSGSGYTF
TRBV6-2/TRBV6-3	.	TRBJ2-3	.	TGTGCCAGCAGTCAACTCAGGGGTGCAGATACGCAGTATTTT	CASSQLRGADTQYF
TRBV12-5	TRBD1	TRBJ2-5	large	TGTGCTAGTGGTTCCACGCCGGGACAGGATATTAAGGAGACCCAGTACTTC	CASGSTPGQDIKETQYF
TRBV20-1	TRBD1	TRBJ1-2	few	TGCAGTGCTCGGGAACAGGGGGTTAACTATGGCTACACCTTC	CSAREQGVNYGYTF
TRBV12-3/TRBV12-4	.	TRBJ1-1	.	TGTGCCAGCAGTATGGGAGCCTACCCTGAAGCTTTCTTT	CASSMGAYPEAFF
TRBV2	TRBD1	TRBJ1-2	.	TGTGCCGCTAGCAGGGGGGGGGCGGTCTATGGCTACACCTTC	CAASRGGAVYGYTF
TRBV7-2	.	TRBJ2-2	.	TGTGCCAGCAGCCCCCGAGGTTGGGGACTTGGCGGGGAGCTGTTTTTT	CASSPRGWGLGGELFF
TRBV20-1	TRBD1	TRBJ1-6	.	TGCAGTGCTTGGGACAGGGGGAAGAATTCACCCCTCCACTTT	CSAWDRGKNSPLHF
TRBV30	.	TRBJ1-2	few	TGTGCCTGGAGTGTCAGCCGGGTTGGGGGCTACACCTTC	CAWSVSRVGGYTF
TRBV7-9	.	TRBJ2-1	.	TGTGCCAGCAGCCGGGACTTTGAGCAGTTCTTC	CASSRDFEQFF
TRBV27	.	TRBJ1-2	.	TGTGCCAGCAGTTTAGTGGGGGGCTGGGGTGGCTACACCTTC	CASSLVGGWGGYTF
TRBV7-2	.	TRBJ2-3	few	TGTGCCAGCAGCCCCGTCACAGATACGCAGTATTTT	CASSPVTDTQYF
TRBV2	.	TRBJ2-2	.	TGTGCCAGCACCCCGGGATCCAACACCGGGGAGCTGTTTTTT	CASTPGSNTGELFF
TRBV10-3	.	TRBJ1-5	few	TGTGCCATCAGTGAGGCAAGGTCGGGGTTCAATCAGCCCCAGCATTTT	CAISEARSGFNQPQHF
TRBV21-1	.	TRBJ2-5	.	TGTGCCAGCAGCAAAAGTTCCGACCGCGAGGGATTCGGAGAGACCCAGTACTTC	CASSKSSDREGFGETQYF
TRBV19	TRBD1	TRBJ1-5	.	TGTGCCAGTCAGATGGACAGGGGGCGTAATCAGCCCCAGCATTTT	CASQMDRGRNQPQHF
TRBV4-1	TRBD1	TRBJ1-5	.	TGCGCCAGCAGCCAGGGACAGGGAGGACAGCCCCAGCATTTT	CASSQGQGGQPQHF
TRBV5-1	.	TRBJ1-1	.	TGCGCCAGCAGCTTGGGATCCGGGGTGAACACTGAAGCTTTCTTT	CASSLGSGVNTEAFF
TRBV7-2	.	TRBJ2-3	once	TGTGCCAGCAGCTTGGGATTCGCAGATACGCAGTATTTT	CASSLGFADTQYF
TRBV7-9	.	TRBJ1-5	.	TGTGCCAGCAGTTTGCAACCGACAGAAAGCAATCAGCCCCAGCATTTT	CASSLQPTESNQPQHF
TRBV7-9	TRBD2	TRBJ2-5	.	TGTGCCAGCAGCTTCTCAACTAGCGGGGGGGCAGGGACCCAGTACTTC	CASSFSTSGGAGTQYF
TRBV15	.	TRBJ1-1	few	TGTGCCACCAGCAGAGACGGGAGAGGTACTGAAGCTTTCTTT	CATSRDGRGTEAFF
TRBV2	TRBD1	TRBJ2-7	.	TGTGCCAGCACCCTGTCTAGTGGGACAGGGAGCTCCTACGAGCAGTACTTC	CASTLSSGTGSSYEQYF
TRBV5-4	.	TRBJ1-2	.	TGTGCCAGCAGCTTGTTTGGCAGGGAAAGCTATGGCTACACCTTC	CASSLFGRESYGYTF
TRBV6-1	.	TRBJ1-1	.	TGTGCCAGCAGAGGACCGAGACACATGAACACTGAAGCTTTCTTT	CASRGPRHMNTEAFF
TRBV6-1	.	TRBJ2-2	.	TGTGCCAGCTTCAGGGGCACCGGGGAGTTGTTTTTT	CASFRGTGELFF
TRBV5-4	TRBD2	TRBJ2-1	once	TGTGCCAGCAGCAAAGGACTAGCGGACGGCGGGAACAATGAGCAGTTCTTC	CASSKGLADGGNNEQFF
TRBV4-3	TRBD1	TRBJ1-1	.	TGCGCCAGCAGCCAAAATTCAGGGGGTACTGAAGCTTTCTTT	CASSQNSGGTEAFF
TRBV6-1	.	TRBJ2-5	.	TGTGCCAGCAGCCCGAAACGGGGAGAGACCCAGTACTTC	CASSPKRGETQYF
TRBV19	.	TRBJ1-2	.	TGTGCCAGTAGTACACGGGGGGCACATGGCGGCTACACCTTC	CASSTRGAHGGYTF
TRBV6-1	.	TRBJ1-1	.	TGTGCCAGCATGAGGATGGGCCATCGGGACACTGAAGCTTTCTTT	CASMRMGHRDTEAFF
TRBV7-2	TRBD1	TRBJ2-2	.	TGTGCCAGCAGCGCTCAAGGGGGCGCTCCCACCGGGGAGCTGTTTTTT	CASSAQGGAPTGELFF
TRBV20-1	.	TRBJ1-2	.	TGCAGTGCTCCCCAGCATCGGGGAGTTAACTATGGCTACACCTTC	CSAPQHRGVNYGYTF
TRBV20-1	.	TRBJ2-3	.	TGCAGTGCTAGAAGTTGGGCCTCCGCAGATACGCAGTATTTT	CSARSWASADTQYF
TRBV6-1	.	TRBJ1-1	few	TGTGCCAGCAGTGAACGCGGGGGGTGGGGAAACACTGAAGCTTTCTTT	CASSERGGWGNTEAFF
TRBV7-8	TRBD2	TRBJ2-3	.	TGTGCCAGCAGCCCCCCCCTGCGGGAGGGCCCGGATACGCAGTATTTT	CASSPPLREGPDTQYF
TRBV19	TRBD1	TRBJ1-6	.	TGTGCCAGTAGTCGAGCCGGGACAGGGGGTTCACCCCTCCACTTT	CASSRAGTGGSPLHF
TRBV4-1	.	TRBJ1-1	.	TGCGCCAGCAGCCCGGACAATTTGGGTGGCACTGAAGCTTTCTTT	CASSPDNLGGTEAFF
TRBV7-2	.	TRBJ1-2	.	TGTGCCAGCAGCCGGAGCCCTGACAACCCCTATGGCTACACCTTC	CASSRSPDNPYGYTF
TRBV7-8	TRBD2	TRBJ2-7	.	TGTGCCAGCAGCTTAGTAACCCTGGCTAGCGGGGGGGCTTCCTACGAGCAGTACTTC	CASSLVTLASGGASYEQYF
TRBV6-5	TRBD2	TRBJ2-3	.	TGTGCCAGCAGTTTACTAGCGGGAGTGACAGATACGCAGTATTTT	CASSLLAGVTDTQYF
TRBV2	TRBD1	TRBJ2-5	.	TGTGCCAGCAGTGCTAGGGGACAGGGGAGAGAGACCCAGTACTTC	CASSARGQGRETQYF
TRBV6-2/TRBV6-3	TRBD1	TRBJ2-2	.	TGTGCCAGCACCTTACTGGGACAGGGGGCGAACACCGGGGAGCTGTTTTTT	CASTLLGQGANTGELFF
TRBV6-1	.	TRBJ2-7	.	TGTGCCAGCAGTGTTTCCGCGACACGCATCCAGTACGAGCAGTACTTC	CASSVSATRIQYEQYF
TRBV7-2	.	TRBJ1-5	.	TGTGCCAGCAGCTTAGAAGGTGGTCAGCCCCAGCATTTT	CASSLEGGQPQHF